One and the same sample provided the 7 T cell receptor beta chains below, sequenced in a study of T cell changes during pregnancy in multiple sclerosis. Using immunoSEQ multiplex PCR, the repertoire was profiled, and TCRdb retains in-frame clones only, with some absent. The table records tens of thousands of clones, 85% to 95% of them present only once. The input for sequencing was CD4+ T cells from peripheral blood mononuclear cells, taken after pregnancy. Source of these receptors: a female donor in good health, enrolled as a control in a pregnancy study.

V usage is TRBV27 and J usage is TRBJ1-5; weak D call: TRBD1 (6 bases). This CDR3 region has 15 residues. Per the germline V gene, CDR1 is MNHEY and CDR2 is SMNVEV (reference sequence). Deletions cut 2 bases from V and 1 base from J, with 9 bases between. CDR3 loop: CASSLGTQSNQPQHF. The CDR3 DNA reads as TGTGCCAGCAGTTTAGGGACACAGAGCAATCAGCCCCAGCATTTT.

This clone has a handful of counts. J is TRBJ1-6 and V is TRBV5-5; D is unclear. CDR1 and CDR2 (germline): SGHKS, YYEKEE (reference sequence). The CDR3 sequence is 17 residues long. Deletions cut 0 bases from V and 0 bases from J, with 10 bases between. In DNA form, the CDR3 reads TGTGCCAGCAGCTTGGCCTCTGCGGGCTCCTATAATTCACCCCTCCACTTT. It specifies CASSLASAGSYNSPLHF.

Notes on this clone: An end of the junction does not agree with germline; a read error may underlie this. Other DNA sequences in the sample encode the same CDR3. The genes are TRBV15 and TRBJ2-2; the match to TRBD2 covers 7 bases. Germline V gene lookup returns CDR1 LNHNV and CDR2 YYDKDF (reference sequence). CDR3 length: 16 residues. CDR3 nucleotide sequence: TGTGCTACCAGCAGAGGGGCTAGCGGAGGCACCGGGGAGCTGTTTTTT. Encoded protein: CATSRGASGGTGELFF.

This chain joins TRBV27 and TRBJ2-7, with a weak D call TRBD2 (6 bases). Trimming shortened V by 5 bases and J by 6 bases, and 17 bases separated the two germline ends. The CDR3 is 14 residues long. Germline values: CDR1 MNHEY, CDR2 SMNVEV (reference sequence). The CDR3 sequence: CASSPSWAGREQYF. CDR3 nucleotides: TGTGCCAGCAGTCCTTCATGGGCGGGACGCGAGCAGTACTTC.

This chain connects TRBV6-5 to TRBJ2-1; 13 bases are shared with TRBD2. Germline V gene lookup returns CDR1 MNHEY and CDR2 SVGAGI. Germline trimming cut 6 bases from V and 6 bases from J; bases unmatched to any gene: 5. The CDR3 has 15 residues. CDR3: CASSHTSGRVNEQFF. CDR3 nucleotides: TGTGCCAGCAGCCATACTAGCGGGAGGGTCAATGAGCAGTTCTTC.

This clone was observed a single time. The chain carries TRBV19 and TRBJ1-1; TRBD1 might be the D (6 bases). Germline V gene lookup returns CDR1 LNHDA and CDR2 SQIVND (reference sequence). The V end lost 6 bases, the J end lost 8 bases, and 19 bases lay between the germline ends. The CDR3 is 14 residues long. Here the CDR3 reads CASRPRAGVGEAFF. The CDR3 DNA follows: TGTGCCAGTAGACCCCGCGCAGGGGTTGGGGAAGCTTTCTTT.

J is TRBJ1-2 and V is TRBV5-1, with 8 bases lining up with TRBD1. Germline lookup yields CDR1 SGHRS and CDR2 YFSETQ. The CDR3 length is 15 residues. J gave up 6 bases and V 9 bases, and 16 bases lay outside the gene matches. CDR3 amino acids: CATGLDSGQVDGYTF. In DNA, the CDR3 is TGCGCCACCGGACTGGACTCGGGACAGGTCGATGGCTACACCTTC.